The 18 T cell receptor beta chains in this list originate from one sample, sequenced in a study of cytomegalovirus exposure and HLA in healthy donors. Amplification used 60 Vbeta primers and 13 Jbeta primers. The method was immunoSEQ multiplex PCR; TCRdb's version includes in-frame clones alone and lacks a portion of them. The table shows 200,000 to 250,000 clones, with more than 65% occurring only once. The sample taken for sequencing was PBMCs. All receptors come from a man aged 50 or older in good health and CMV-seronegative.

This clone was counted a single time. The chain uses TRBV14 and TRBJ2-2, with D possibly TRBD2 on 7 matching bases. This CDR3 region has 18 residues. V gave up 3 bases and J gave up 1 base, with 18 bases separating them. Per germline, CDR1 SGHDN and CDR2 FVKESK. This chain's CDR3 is CASSQRLTGGLNTGELFF. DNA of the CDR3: TGTGCCAGCAGCCAGCGGTTGACCGGGGGGCTGAACACCGGGGAGCTGTTTTTT.

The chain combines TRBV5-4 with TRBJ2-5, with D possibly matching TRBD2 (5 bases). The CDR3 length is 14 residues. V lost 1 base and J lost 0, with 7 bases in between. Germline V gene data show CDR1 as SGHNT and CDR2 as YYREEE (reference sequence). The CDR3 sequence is CASSLRRDQETQYF. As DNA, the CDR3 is TGTGCCAGCAGCTTGAGGCGGGACCAAGAGACCCAGTACTTC. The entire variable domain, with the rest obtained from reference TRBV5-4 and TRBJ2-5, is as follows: ETGVTQSPTHLIKTRGQQVTLRCSSQSGHNTVSWYQQALGQGPQFIFQYYREEENGRGNFPPRFSGLQFPNYSSELNVNALELDDSALYLCASSLRRDQETQYFGPGTRLLVL.

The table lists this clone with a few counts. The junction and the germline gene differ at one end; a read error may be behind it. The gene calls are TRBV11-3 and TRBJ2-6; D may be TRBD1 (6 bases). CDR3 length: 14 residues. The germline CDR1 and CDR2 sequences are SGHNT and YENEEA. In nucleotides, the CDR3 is TGTGCCAGCAGCCCCGGGCCAGGGGCCAACGGCCTGACTTTC. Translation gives CASSPGPGANGLTF.

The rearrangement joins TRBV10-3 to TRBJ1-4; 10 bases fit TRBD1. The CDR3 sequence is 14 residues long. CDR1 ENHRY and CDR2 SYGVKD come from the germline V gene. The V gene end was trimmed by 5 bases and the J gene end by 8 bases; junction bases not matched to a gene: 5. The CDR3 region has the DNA TGTGCCATCAGTAGGACAGGGGGGGACGAAAAACTGTTTTTT. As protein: CAISRTGGDEKLFF.

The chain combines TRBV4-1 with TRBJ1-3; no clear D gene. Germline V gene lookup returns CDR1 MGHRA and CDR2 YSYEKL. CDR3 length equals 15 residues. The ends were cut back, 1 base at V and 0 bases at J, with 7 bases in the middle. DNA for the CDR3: TGCGCCAGCAGCCAAGGCGGAAGCTCTGGAAACACCATATATTTT. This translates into CASSQGGSSGNTIYF.

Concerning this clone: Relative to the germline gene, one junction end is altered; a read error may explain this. The CDR3 nucleotides read TGTGCCAACAGTTCCCCCGGGACAGGGGTCTACGAGCAGTACTTC. Translation: CANSSPGTGVYEQYF. The V and J genes are TRBV6-5 and TRBJ2-7, with 10 bases identical to TRBD1. The CDR3 is 15 residues long. CDR1 is MNHEY and CDR2 is SVGAGI in the germline V gene.

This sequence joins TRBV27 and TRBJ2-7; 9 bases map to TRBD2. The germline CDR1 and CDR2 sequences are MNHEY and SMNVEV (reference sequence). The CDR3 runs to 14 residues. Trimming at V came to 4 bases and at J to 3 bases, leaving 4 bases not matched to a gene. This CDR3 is CASSSGLAHYEQYF. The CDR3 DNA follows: TGTGCCAGCAGTTCGGGACTAGCACACTACGAGCAGTACTTC.

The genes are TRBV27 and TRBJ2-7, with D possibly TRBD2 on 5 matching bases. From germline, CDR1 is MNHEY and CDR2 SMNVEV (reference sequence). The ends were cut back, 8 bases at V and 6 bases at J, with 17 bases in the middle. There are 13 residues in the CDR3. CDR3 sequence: CASRTSGLREQYF. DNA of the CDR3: TGTGCCAGCCGTACGAGCGGCCTACGCGAGCAGTACTTC.

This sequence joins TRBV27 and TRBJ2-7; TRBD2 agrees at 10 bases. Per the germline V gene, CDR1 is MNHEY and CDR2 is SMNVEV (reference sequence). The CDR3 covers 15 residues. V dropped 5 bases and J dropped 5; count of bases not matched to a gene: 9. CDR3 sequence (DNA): TGTGCCAGCAGTCCCCTAGCGGGGGAGGGTAACGAGCAGTACTTC. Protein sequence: CASSPLAGEGNEQYF.

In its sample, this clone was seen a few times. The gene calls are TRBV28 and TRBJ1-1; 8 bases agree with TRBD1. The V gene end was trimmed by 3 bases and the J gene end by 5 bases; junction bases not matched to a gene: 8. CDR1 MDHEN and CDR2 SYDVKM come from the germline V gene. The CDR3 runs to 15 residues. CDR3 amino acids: CASSFQGAFRTEAFF. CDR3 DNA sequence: TGTGCCAGCAGTTTTCAGGGGGCCTTCAGGACTGAAGCTTTCTTT.

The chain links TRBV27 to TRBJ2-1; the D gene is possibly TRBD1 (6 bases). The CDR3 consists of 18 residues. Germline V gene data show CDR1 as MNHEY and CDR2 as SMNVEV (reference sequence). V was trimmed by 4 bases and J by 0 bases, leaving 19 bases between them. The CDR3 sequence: CASSSLNLVGGSYNEQFF. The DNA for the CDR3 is TGTGCCAGCAGTTCCCTAAACCTGGTAGGGGGCTCCTACAATGAGCAGTTCTTC.

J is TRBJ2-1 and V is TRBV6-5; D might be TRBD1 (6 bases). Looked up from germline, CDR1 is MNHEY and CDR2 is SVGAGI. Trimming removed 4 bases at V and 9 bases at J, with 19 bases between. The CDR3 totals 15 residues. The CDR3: CASSSSNGRGSEQFF. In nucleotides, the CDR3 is TGTGCCAGCAGTTCGTCGAACGGCAGGGGAAGTGAGCAGTTCTTC.

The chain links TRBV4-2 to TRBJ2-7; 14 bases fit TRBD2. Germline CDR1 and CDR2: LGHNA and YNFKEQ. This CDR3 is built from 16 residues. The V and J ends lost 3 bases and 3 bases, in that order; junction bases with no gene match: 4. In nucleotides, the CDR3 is TGTGCCAGCAGCCACCCGACTAGCGGGAGGGTCTACGAGCAGTACTTC. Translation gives CASSHPTSGRVYEQYF.

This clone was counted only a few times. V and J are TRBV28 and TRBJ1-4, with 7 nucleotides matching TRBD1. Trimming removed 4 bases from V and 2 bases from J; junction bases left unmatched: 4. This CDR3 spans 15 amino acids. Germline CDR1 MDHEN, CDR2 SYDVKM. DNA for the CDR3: TGTGCCAGCAGTTCTCAGGGGGGCACTAATGAAAAACTGTTTTTT. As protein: CASSSQGGTNEKLFF.

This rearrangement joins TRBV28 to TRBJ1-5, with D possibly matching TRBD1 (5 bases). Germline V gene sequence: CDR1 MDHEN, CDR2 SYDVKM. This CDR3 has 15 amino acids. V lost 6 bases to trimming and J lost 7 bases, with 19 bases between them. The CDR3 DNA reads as TGTGCCAGCAGCCAAACGCCAGGGAAAGGACAGCCCCAGCATTTT. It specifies CASSQTPGKGQPQHF.

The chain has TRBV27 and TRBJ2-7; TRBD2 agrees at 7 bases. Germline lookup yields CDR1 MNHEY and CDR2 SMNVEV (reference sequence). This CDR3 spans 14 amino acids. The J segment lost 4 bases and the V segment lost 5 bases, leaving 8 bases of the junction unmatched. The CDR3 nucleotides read TGTGCCAGCAGTATCGGGACTAAGAGATACGAGCAGTACTTC. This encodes CASSIGTKRYEQYF.

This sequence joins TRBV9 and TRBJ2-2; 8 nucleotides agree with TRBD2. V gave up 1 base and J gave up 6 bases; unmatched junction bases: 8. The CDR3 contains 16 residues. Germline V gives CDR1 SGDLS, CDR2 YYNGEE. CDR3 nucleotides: TGTGCCAGCAGCGTATCCGGGACTAGTGTTGCCGGGGAGCTGTTTTTT. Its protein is CASSVSGTSVAGELFF.

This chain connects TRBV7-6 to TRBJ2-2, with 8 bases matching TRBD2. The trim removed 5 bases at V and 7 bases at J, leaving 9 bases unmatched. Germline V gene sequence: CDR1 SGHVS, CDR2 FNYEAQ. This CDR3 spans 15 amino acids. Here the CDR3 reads CASSPGTRGSGELFF. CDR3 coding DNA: TGTGCCAGCAGCCCAGGGACTAGGGGTAGCGGGGAGCTGTTTTTT.